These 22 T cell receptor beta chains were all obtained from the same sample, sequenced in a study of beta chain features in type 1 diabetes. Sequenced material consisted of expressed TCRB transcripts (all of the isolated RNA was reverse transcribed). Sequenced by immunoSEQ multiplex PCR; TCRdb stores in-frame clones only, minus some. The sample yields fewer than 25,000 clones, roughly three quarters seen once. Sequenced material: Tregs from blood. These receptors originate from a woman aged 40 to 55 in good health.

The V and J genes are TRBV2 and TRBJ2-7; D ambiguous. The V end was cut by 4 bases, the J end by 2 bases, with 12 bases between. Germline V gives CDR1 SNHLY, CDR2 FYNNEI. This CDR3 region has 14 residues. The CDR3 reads CASSGEWAPYEQYF. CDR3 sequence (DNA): TGTGCCAGCAGTGGCGAATGGGCGCCCTACGAGCAGTACTTC.

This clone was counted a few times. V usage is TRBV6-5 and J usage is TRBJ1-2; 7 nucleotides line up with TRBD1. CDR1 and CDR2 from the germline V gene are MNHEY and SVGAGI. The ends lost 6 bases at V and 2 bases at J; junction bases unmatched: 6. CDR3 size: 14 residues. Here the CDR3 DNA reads TGTGCCAGCAGCCCCAGGGGGAGGAACTATGGCTACACCTTC. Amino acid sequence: CASSPRGRNYGYTF.

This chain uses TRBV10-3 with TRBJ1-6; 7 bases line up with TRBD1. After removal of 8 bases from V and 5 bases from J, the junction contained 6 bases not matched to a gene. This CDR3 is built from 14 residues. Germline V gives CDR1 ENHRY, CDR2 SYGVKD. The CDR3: CAIGGTANNSPLHF. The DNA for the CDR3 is TGTGCCATCGGGGGGACAGCGAATAATTCACCCCTCCACTTT.

The CDR3 protein is CASSRGGAANSPYGYTF. DNA for the CDR3: TGCGCCAGCAGCCGCGGGGGCGCGGCCAACTCCCCCTATGGCTACACCTTC. The chain combines TRBV5-1 with TRBJ1-2; possibly TRBD1 for D (6 bases). Germline V gene sequence: CDR1 SGHRS, CDR2 YFSETQ. V lost 4 bases and J lost 4, with 23 bases in between. The CDR3 is 17 residues long.

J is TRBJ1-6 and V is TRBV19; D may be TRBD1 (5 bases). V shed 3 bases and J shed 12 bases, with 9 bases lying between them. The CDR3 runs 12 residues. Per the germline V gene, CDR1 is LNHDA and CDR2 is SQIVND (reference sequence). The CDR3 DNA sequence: TGTGCCAGTAGTATGGGGAGGGGACCCCTCCACTTT. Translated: CASSMGRGPLHF.

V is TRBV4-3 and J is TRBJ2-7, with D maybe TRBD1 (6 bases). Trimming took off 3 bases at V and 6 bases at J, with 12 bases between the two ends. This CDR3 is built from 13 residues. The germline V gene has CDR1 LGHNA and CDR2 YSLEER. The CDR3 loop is CASSQGTGREQYF. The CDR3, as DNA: TGCGCCAGCAGCCAGGGAACAGGGCGCGAGCAGTACTTC.

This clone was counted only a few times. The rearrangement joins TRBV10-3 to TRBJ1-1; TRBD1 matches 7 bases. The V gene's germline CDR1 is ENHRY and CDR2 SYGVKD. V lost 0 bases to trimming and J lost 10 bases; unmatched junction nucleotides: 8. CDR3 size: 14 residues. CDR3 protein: CAISESMAQGGAFF. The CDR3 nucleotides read TGTGCCATCAGTGAGTCGATGGCGCAGGGGGGAGCTTTCTTT.

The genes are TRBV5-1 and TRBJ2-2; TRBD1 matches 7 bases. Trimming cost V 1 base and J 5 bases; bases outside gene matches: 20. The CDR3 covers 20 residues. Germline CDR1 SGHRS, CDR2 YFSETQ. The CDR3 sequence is CASSLTPTKPTGPGTGELFF. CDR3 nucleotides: TGCGCCAGCAGCTTGACACCTACTAAACCGACAGGGCCAGGGACCGGGGAGCTGTTTTTT.

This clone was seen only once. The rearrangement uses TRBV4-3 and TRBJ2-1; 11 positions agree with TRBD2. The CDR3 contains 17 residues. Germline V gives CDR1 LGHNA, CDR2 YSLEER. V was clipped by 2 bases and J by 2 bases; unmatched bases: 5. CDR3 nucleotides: TGCGCCAGCAGCCAACAAATAGCGGGGGGGCCCTACAATGAGCAGTTCTTC. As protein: CASSQQIAGGPYNEQFF.

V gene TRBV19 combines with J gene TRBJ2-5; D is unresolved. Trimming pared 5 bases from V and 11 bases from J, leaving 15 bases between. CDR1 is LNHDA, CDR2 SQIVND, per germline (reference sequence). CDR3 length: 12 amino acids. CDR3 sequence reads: CASSPRSGEQYF. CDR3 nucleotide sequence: TGTGCCAGTAGTCCAAGATCTGGAGAGCAGTACTTC.

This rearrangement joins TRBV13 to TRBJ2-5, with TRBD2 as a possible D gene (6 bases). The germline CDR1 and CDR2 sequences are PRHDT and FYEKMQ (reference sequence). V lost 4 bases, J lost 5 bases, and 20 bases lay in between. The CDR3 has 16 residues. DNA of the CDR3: TGTGCCAGCAGCTACTTTCCGGGACTCCCAGGGGAGACCCAGTACTTC. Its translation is CASSYFPGLPGETQYF.

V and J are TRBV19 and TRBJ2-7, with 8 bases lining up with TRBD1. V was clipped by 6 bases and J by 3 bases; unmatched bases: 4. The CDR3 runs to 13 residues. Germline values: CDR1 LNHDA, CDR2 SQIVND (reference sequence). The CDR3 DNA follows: TGTGCCAGTAGCCCGACAGGGGTCTACGAGCAGTACTTC. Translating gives CASSPTGVYEQYF. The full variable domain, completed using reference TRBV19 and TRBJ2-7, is DGGITQSPKYLFRKEGQNVTLSCEQNLNHDAMYWYRQDPGQGLRLIYYSQIVNDFQKGDIAEGYSVSREKKESFPLTVTSAQKNPTAFYLCASSPTGVYEQYFGPGTRLTVT.

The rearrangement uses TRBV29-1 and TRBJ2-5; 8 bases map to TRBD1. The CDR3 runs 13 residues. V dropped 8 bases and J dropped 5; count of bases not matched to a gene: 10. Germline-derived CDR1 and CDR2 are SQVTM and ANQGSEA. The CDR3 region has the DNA TGCAGCACCCGACAGGGGACCGGGGAGACCCAGTACTTC. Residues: CSTRQGTGETQYF.

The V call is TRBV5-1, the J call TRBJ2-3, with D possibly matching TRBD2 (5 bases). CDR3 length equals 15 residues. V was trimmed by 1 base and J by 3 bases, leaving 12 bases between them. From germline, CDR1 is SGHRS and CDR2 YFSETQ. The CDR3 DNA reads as TGCGCCAGCAGCTTGAGGACGGGAACGACAGATACGCAGTATTTT. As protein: CASSLRTGTTDTQYF.

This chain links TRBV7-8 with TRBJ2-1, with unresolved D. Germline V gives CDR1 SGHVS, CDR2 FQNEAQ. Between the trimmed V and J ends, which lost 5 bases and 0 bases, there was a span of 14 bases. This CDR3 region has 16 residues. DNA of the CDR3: TGTGCCAGCAGCGTCCGCCCAGGTTACTCCTACAATGAGCAGTTCTTC. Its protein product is CASSVRPGYSYNEQFF.

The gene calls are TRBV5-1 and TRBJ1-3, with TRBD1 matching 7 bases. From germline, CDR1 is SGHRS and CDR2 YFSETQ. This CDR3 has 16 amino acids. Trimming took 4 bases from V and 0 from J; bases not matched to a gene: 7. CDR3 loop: CASSEGQPISGNTIYF. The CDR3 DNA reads TGCGCCAGCAGCGAGGGACAGCCGATCTCTGGAAACACCATATATTTT.

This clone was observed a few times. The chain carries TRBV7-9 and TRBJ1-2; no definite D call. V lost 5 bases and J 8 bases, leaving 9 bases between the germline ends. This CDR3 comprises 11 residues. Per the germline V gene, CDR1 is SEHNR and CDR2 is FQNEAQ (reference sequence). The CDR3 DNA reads TGTGCCAGCAGCCGAACCTACGGCTACACCTTC. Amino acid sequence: CASSRTYGYTF.

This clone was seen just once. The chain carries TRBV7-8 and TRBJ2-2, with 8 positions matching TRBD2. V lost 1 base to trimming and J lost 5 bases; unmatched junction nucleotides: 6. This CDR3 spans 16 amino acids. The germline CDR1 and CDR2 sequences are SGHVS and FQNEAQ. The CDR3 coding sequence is TGTGCCAGCAGCTTAGGAGTAGCGGGGCAAACCGGGGAGCTGTTTTTT. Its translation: CASSLGVAGQTGELFF.

CDR3 nucleotides: TGTGCCAGCAGTCGACAGGGAGTTGGGTACGAGCAGTACTTC. This sequence encodes CASSRQGVGYEQYF. The V call is TRBV6-5, the J call TRBJ2-7, with TRBD1 matching 7 bases. With V trimmed by 5 bases and J by 4 bases, 8 bases remained unmatched. Germline values: CDR1 MNHEY, CDR2 SVGAGI. This CDR3 comprises 14 residues.

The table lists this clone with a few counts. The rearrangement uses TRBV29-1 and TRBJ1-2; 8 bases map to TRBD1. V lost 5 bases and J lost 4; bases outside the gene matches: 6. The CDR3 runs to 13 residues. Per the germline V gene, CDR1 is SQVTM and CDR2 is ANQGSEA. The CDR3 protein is CSVKTGVVYGYTF. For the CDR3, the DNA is TGCAGCGTTAAGACAGGGGTGGTCTATGGCTACACCTTC.

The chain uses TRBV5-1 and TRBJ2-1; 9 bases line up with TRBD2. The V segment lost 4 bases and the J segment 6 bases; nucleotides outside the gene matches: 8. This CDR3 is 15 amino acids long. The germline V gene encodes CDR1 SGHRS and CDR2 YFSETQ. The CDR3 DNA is TGCGCCAGCAGCCATAGACTAGCGGCTGGCAATGAGCAGTTCTTC. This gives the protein CASSHRLAAGNEQFF.

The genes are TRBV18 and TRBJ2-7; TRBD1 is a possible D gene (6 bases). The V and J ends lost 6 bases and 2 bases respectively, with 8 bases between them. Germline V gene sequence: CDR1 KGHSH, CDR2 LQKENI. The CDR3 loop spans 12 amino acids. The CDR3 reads CASSTGTYEQYF. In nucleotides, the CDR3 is TGTGCCAGCTCCACAGGGACCTACGAGCAGTACTTC.